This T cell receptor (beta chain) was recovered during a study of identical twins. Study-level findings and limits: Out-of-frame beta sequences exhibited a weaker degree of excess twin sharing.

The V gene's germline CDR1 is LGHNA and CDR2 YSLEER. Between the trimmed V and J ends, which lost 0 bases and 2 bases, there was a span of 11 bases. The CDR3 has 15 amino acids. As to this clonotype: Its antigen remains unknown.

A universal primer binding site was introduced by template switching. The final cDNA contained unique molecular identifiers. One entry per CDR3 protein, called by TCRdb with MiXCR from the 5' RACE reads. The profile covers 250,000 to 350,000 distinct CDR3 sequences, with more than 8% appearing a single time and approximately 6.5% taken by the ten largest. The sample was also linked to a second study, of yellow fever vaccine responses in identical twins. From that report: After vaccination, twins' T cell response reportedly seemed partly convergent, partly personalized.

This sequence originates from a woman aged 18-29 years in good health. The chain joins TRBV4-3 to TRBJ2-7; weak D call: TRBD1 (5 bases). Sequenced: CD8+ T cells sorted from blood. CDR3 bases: TGCGCCAGCAGCCAAGAATCGGCAGGGACCTACGAGCAGTACTTC. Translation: CASSQESAGTYEQYF.